One sample yielded the 28 T cell receptor beta chains listed below, sequenced in a study of identical twins. TCRdb reanalysed the 5' RACE reads using MiXCR and keeps one entry per CDR3 protein. The sample shows over 600,000 distinct CDR3 sequences, 21% of them seen only once. These same data were also listed under a study on T cells expressing NK-cell markers.

The sequenced sample consisted of PBMCs. Source of these receptors: a woman aged 18 to 35 in good health.

This clonotype occurred a few times. The J gene is TRBJ2-7, the V gene TRBV12-3 or TRBV12-4, with D uncertain. The V end lost 3 bases, the J end lost 6 bases, and 12 bases lay between the germline ends. The CDR3 consists of 13 residues. The CDR3 here is CASSFPSPSEQYF. CDR3 DNA sequence: TGTGCCAGCAGTTTCCCGTCCCCCTCCGAGCAGTACTTC.

The V and J genes are TRBV12-3 or TRBV12-4 and TRBJ2-5, with D tentatively TRBD2 (6 bases). V shed 8 bases and J shed 5 bases, with 12 bases lying between them. The CDR3 totals 12 residues. The CDR3 DNA reads TGTGCCAGCCGGGGAGGTGCGGAGACCCAGTACTTC. It encodes CASRGGAETQYF.

The chain employs TRBV12-3 or TRBV12-4 and TRBJ2-1; maybe TRBD1 (6 bases). The CDR3 covers 13 residues. The germline V and J ends were trimmed by 6 bases and 6 bases, with 12 bases remaining between them. Here the CDR3 reads CASREQGRNEQFF. The DNA for the CDR3 is TGTGCCAGCAGGGAACAGGGACGCAATGAGCAGTTCTTC.

The rearrangement uses TRBV20-1 and TRBJ2-7; tentatively, D is TRBD2 (7 bases). There are 15 residues in the CDR3. Trimming removed 5 bases from V and 4 bases from J, with 21 bases in between. The germline V gene has CDR1 DFQATT and CDR2 SNEGSKA (reference sequence). CDR3 amino acids: CSAPNLRGGGYEQYF. The CDR3 nucleotides are TGCAGTGCTCCCAACCTCAGGGGAGGGGGTTACGAGCAGTACTTC.

The sample holds many counts of this clonotype. The CDR3: CAISESSSGDTDTQYF. The CDR3 region has the DNA TGTGCCATCAGTGAGTCGTCTAGCGGGGACACAGATACGCAGTATTTT. The V and J genes are TRBV10-3 and TRBJ2-3, with 9 positions matching TRBD2. The V gene end was trimmed by 0 bases and the J gene end by 2 bases; junction bases not matched to a gene: 3. This CDR3 has 16 amino acids. Germline CDR1 and CDR2: ENHRY and SYGVKD.

The sample holds a few counts of this clonotype. The chain uses TRBV6-5 and TRBJ1-1; D unclear. V lost 2 bases to trimming and J lost 5 bases, with 6 bases between them. In germline, CDR1 is MNHEY, CDR2 SVGAGI. The CDR3 contains 12 residues. As DNA, the CDR3 is TGTGCCAGCAGTTACGACGGAACTGAAGCTTTCTTT. Its translation is CASSYDGTEAFF.

This clonotype was picked up a small number of times. The V gene is TRBV7-9, the J gene TRBJ1-4; TRBD1 agrees at 7 bases. The V gene's germline CDR1 is SEHNR and CDR2 FQNEAQ (reference sequence). The CDR3 runs to 14 residues. V shed 4 bases and J 2 bases; nucleotides not matched to a gene: 1. The CDR3 reads CASSSTGTNEKLFF. The CDR3 nucleotides read TGTGCCAGCAGCTCGACAGGGACTAATGAAAAACTGTTTTTT. The entire variable domain, with the rest obtained from reference TRBV7-9 and TRBJ1-4, is as follows: DTGVSQNPRHKITKRGQNVTFRCDPISEHNRLYWYRQTLGQGPEFLTYFQNEAQLEKSRLLSDRFSAERPKGSFSTLEIQRTEQGDSAMYLCASSSTGTNEKLFFGSGTQLSVL.

This clonotype was detected ten times or more. The chain recombines TRBV27 with TRBJ2-3; tentatively, D is TRBD1 (6 bases). The CDR3 spans 17 residues. V lost 5 bases, J lost 4 bases, and 22 bases lay in between. CDR1 and CDR2 from the germline V gene are MNHEY and SMNVEV (reference sequence). In DNA form, the CDR3 reads TGTGCCAGCAGTCCCACAGGGATTCCCATTGATCCAGATACGCAGTATTTT. It codes for CASSPTGIPIDPDTQYF.

This clonotype was seen a handful of times. The chain joins TRBV5-1 to TRBJ2-4; the D is unclear. V was pared by 0 bases and J by 1 base, with 8 bases between. The CDR3 covers 15 residues. The germline V gene has CDR1 SGHRS and CDR2 YFSETQ. In nucleotides, the CDR3 is TGCGCCAGCAGCTTGGGCCGCCCCGCCAAAAACATTCAGTACTTC. Its translation: CASSLGRPAKNIQYF.

The chain links TRBV18 to TRBJ2-2; D unclear. The length of the CDR3 is 15 residues. Germline loops: CDR1 KGHSH, CDR2 LQKENI. V was trimmed by 4 bases and J by 0 bases, leaving 9 bases between them. The CDR3 DNA follows: TGTGCCAGCTCACTATGGACCCCGAACACCGGGGAGCTGTTTTTT. This translates into CASSLWTPNTGELFF. Full variable domain (rest looked up from reference TRBV18 and TRBJ2-2): NAGVMQNPRHLVRRRGQEARLRCSPMKGHSHVYWYRQLPEEGLKFMVYLQKENIIDESGMPKERFSAEFPKEGPSILRIQQVVRGDSAAYFCASSLWTPNTGELFFGEGSRLTVL.

This clonotype was detected ten times or more. The V call is TRBV5-5, the J call TRBJ2-3; 10 positions match TRBD1. V dropped 5 bases and J dropped 4; count of bases not matched to a gene: 4. The CDR3 covers 14 residues. Germline CDR1 SGHKS, CDR2 YYEKEE (reference sequence). CDR3 DNA sequence: TGTGCCAGCAGTGGACAGGGGGGGGCAGATACGCAGTATTTT. Translated, it gives CASSGQGGADTQYF.

The chain carries TRBV24-1 and TRBJ2-5; D may be TRBD2 (6 bases). The CDR3 runs to 16 residues. Germline CDR1 is KGHDR and CDR2 is SFDVKD. Trimming took 5 bases from V and 0 from J, leaving 15 bases between them. CDR3 sequence: CATSAGRGSYQETQYF. The CDR3 DNA is TGTGCCACCAGTGCTGGTCGGGGGAGTTACCAAGAGACCCAGTACTTC.

This clonotype was detected only a few times. This chain joins TRBV12-3 or TRBV12-4 and TRBJ2-2; possibly TRBD2 for D (5 bases). This CDR3 has 14 residues. V was pared by 3 bases and J by 8 bases, with 13 bases between. CDR3 residues: CASSFTRFAGELFF. In DNA, the CDR3 is TGTGCCAGCAGTTTTACTAGATTCGCGGGGGAGCTGTTTTTT.

The chain couples TRBV20-1 to TRBJ2-1; 9 bases align to TRBD2. CDR1 and CDR2 from the germline V gene are DFQATT and SNEGSKA (reference sequence). The J segment lost 1 base and the V segment lost 8 bases, leaving 9 bases of the junction unmatched. This CDR3 region has 15 residues. CDR3 DNA sequence: TGCAGTTCAATAGCGGGAGAGAGTTCCTACAATGAGCAGTTCTTC. This encodes CSSIAGESSYNEQFF.

This clonotype was picked up many times. The V call is TRBV7-3, the J call TRBJ2-1; D possibly corresponds to TRBD2 (6 bases). The germline V gene encodes CDR1 SGHTA and CDR2 FQGTGA. With 2 bases removed from V and 6 bases from J, the gap between germline ends came to 11 bases. The CDR3 runs to 14 residues. The CDR3 loop is CASSLSGGSNEQFF. CDR3 nucleotides: TGTGCCAGCAGCTTATCCGGGGGTTCCAATGAGCAGTTCTTC.

This clonotype was seen many times. The chain uses TRBV20-1 and TRBJ2-1, with a weak D call TRBD2 (6 bases). Germline V gives CDR1 DFQATT, CDR2 SNEGSKA (reference sequence). Trimming cost V 5 bases and J 7 bases, with 21 bases left between them. This CDR3 comprises 15 residues. The CDR3 sequence: CSAALAGSVMNEQFF. The CDR3 coding sequence is TGCAGTGCTGCCCTAGCCGGGAGCGTGATGAATGAGCAGTTCTTC.

This clonotype was seen a handful of times. This chain connects TRBV7-9 to TRBJ1-1; no firm D call. V was trimmed by 3 bases and J by 1 base, leaving 9 bases between them. Germline values: CDR1 SEHNR, CDR2 FQNEAQ (reference sequence). This CDR3 has 14 residues. DNA for the CDR3: TGTGCCAGCAGCTTTTTCGGCAGGAACACTGAAGCTTTCTTT. Encoded protein: CASSFFGRNTEAFF.

V gene TRBV15 combines with J gene TRBJ2-7, with D hard to call. Deletions cut 5 bases from V and 3 bases from J, with 14 bases between. Looked up from germline, CDR1 is LNHNV and CDR2 is YYDKDF (reference sequence). The CDR3 covers 14 residues. As DNA, the CDR3 is TGTGCCACCAGCCCATCCCGAACGGGCTACGAGCAGTACTTC. It yields the protein CATSPSRTGYEQYF.

This clonotype was counted between two and nine times. The rearrangement links TRBV12-5 to TRBJ2-1; no definite D call. This CDR3 contains 14 residues. Germline V gene lookup returns CDR1 LGHNT and CDR2 FRNRAP. V was trimmed by 4 bases and J by 0 bases, leaving 7 bases between them. The CDR3 spells CASGWRYSYNEQFF. As DNA, the CDR3 is TGTGCTAGTGGTTGGCGTTACTCCTACAATGAGCAGTTCTTC.

This sequence joins TRBV5-1 and TRBJ2-7; maybe TRBD1 (6 bases). The V end was cut by 0 bases, the J end by 4 bases, with 17 bases between. Germline V CDR1 and CDR2: SGHRS, YFSETQ. The CDR3 has 16 residues. The CDR3 nucleotides read TGCGCCAGCAGCTTGGATCGGGACACCATTGGTTACGAGCAGTACTTC. Protein product: CASSLDRDTIGYEQYF. Supplemented by reference TRBV5-1 and TRBJ2-7, the full variable domain reads KAGVTQTPRYLIKTRGQQVTLSCSPISGHRSVSWYQQTPGQGLQFLFEYFSETQRNKGNFPGRFSGRQFSNSRSEMNVSTLELGDSALYLCASSLDRDTIGYEQYFGPGTRLTVT.

This rearrangement joins TRBV20-1 to TRBJ1-6, with a weak D call TRBD1 (5 bases). CDR1 is DFQATT, CDR2 SNEGSKA, per germline (reference sequence). This CDR3 comprises 13 residues. The CDR3 DNA sequence: TGCGGAATCACCGGGGCCAATAATTCACCCCTCCACTTT. Encoded protein: CGITGANNSPLHF.

V and J are TRBV12-3 or TRBV12-4 and TRBJ2-1; 9 positions agree with TRBD2. The ends lost 2 bases at V and 9 bases at J; junction bases unmatched: 8. The CDR3 totals 15 residues. This CDR3 reads CASSLRGRAFAEQFF. The CDR3 coding sequence is TGTGCCAGCAGTTTACGCGGGAGGGCCTTCGCTGAGCAGTTCTTC.

This clonotype came up a few times. J is TRBJ2-3 and V is TRBV7-9; 8 positions match TRBD1. Germline-derived CDR1 and CDR2 are SEHNR and FQNEAQ (reference sequence). This CDR3 is built from 14 residues. Unmatched junction bases numbered 7, after V lost 6 bases and J lost 5 bases. The CDR3 DNA reads TGTGCCAGCAGGAGGACAGGGATGGAAGATACGCAGTATTTT. This codes for CASRRTGMEDTQYF.

This clonotype was seen ten or more times. The chain joins TRBV6-2 or TRBV6-3 to TRBJ2-7; the match to TRBD1 covers 9 bases. The V gene end was trimmed by 1 base and the J gene end by 5 bases; junction bases not matched to a gene: 3. This CDR3 spans 14 amino acids. The V gene's germline CDR1 is MNHEY and CDR2 SVGEGT. The CDR3 protein is CASSYWTGENEQYF. CDR3 DNA sequence: TGTGCCAGCAGTTACTGGACAGGGGAAAACGAGCAGTACTTC.

V usage is TRBV24-1 and J usage is TRBJ2-3, with 7 bases matching TRBD2. The V and J ends lost 4 bases and 2 bases, in that order; junction bases with no gene match: 5. CDR1 and CDR2 (germline): KGHDR, SFDVKD. This CDR3 spans 15 amino acids. CDR3 sequence (DNA): TGTGCCACCAGTGACCCAAGCGGGAACACAGATACGCAGTATTTT. It is translated as CATSDPSGNTDTQYF.

V is TRBV9 and J is TRBJ2-7, with a possible D match to TRBD1 (6 bases). The CDR3 has 14 amino acids. Germline V gene lookup returns CDR1 SGDLS and CDR2 YYNGEE. Trimming pared 3 bases from V and 2 bases from J, leaving 12 bases between. CDR3 loop: CASSAIGGPYEQYF. The CDR3 nucleotides are TGTGCCAGCAGCGCCATTGGGGGCCCCTACGAGCAGTACTTC.

The V and J genes are TRBV20-1 and TRBJ2-3; 8 bases are a match to TRBD2. This CDR3 is 20 amino acids long. J gave up 6 bases and V 3 bases, and 26 bases lay outside the gene matches. CDR1 DFQATT and CDR2 SNEGSKA come from the germline V gene (reference sequence). DNA of the CDR3: TGCAGTGCTAGTGGAGCGGGAGAACGGCTTAACGGGCGCTCAGGGGATACGCAGTATTTT. It codes for CSASGAGERLNGRSGDTQYF.

This clonotype was seen a handful of times. This chain joins TRBV7-9 and TRBJ2-7; D possibly corresponds to TRBD1 (5 bases). This CDR3 region has 13 residues. Germline V gene data show CDR1 as SEHNR and CDR2 as FQNEAQ (reference sequence). V was shortened by 7 bases and J by 4 bases, with 14 bases between the two germline ends. CDR3 amino acids: CASIDGRAYEQYF. The CDR3 DNA follows: TGTGCCAGCATCGACGGCAGGGCGTACGAGCAGTACTTC.